The source of this T cell receptor beta chain is a study of identical twins. Overall study results and limits: Sequences that were out-of-frame, alpha and twin-shared displayed an excess of low generation probability.

CDR3 size: 14 residues. Germline V gene sequence: CDR1 SGHDN, CDR2 FVKESK. V was trimmed by 3 bases and J by 9 bases, leaving 15 bases between them. TCRdb analysed the 5' RACE reads with MiXCR anew, one entry per CDR3 protein. Here the sample spans some 500,000 distinct CDR3 sequences, roughly an eighth being singletons. This clonotype was detected a few times. Antigen specificity is unknown. Separately, the same data were catalogued under a study of yellow fever vaccine responses in identical twins.

This TCR derives from a woman aged 18-29 years in good health. This rearrangement joins TRBV14 to TRBJ2-1; D may be TRBD2 (7 bases). The sample consisted of CD4+ T cells sorted from blood. The CDR3 coding sequence is TGTGCCAGCAGCCAGCTAGGGGGGGTTTTTGAGCAGTTCTTC. It yields the protein CASSQLGGVFEQFF.